The entry below describes one T cell receptor beta chain. Its antigen remains unknown. The record originates from a study of cytomegalovirus exposure and HLA in healthy donors. About the research overall: A later analysis reported the same platform for the roughly 110 validation repertoires and the roughly 700 first-cohort repertoires. Study-wide results and caveats: The classifier reportedly diagnosed cytomegalovirus status with high sensitivity and specificity. That first-cohort TCR clusters tended to co-occur in the 120 or so validation repertoires was found in a later analysis.

Using immunoSEQ multiplex PCR, the repertoire was profiled, and TCRdb retains in-frame clones only, with some absent. Among under 250,000 clones listed, 87% were seen once. Germline loops: CDR1 MNHEY, CDR2 SVGAGI. V was shortened by 5 bases and J by 4 bases, with 15 bases between the two germline ends. There are 14 residues in the CDR3. The sequencing sample was made of PBMCs. The TCR comes from a man between 18 and 35 years old in good health and CMV-seropositive. V gene TRBV6-5 combines with J gene TRBJ2-7; D possibly corresponds to TRBD1 (5 bases). This CDR3 reads CASSRSQAGYEQYF. CDR3 in DNA: TGTGCCAGCAGTAGGTCCCAGGCAGGGTACGAGCAGTACTTC.